The 30 T cell receptor beta chains presented below share a single source sample, sequenced in a study of T-cell reconstitution after alpha-beta-depleted transplantation in children. TCRbeta library preparation incorporated unique molecular identifiers. Via MiXCR, TCRdb re-called the PCR reads, giving one row per CDR3 protein. The repertoire holds around 600,000 distinct CDR3 sequences, with under 12% as singletons. The sequences come from PBMCs from the stem cell graft donor, collected from the stem cell graft. The receptors come from a human donor who donated a stem cell graft to a child with acute myeloid leukemia.

This clonotype was recorded many times. CDR3 in DNA: TGTGCCAGCAGCCCTACGGGGTCGGCCTACAATGAGCAGTTCTTC. Amino acid sequence: CASSPTGSAYNEQFF. The chain links TRBV7-3 to TRBJ2-1; perhaps TRBD2 as D (5 bases). CDR1 is SGHTA, CDR2 FQGTGA, per germline. The CDR3 extends over 15 amino acids. V lost 5 bases to trimming and J lost 2 bases, with 13 bases between them.

This clonotype has at least ten counts. The V call is TRBV7-2, the J call TRBJ1-1, with no clear D. Germline assignment: CDR1 SGHTA and CDR2 FQGNSA. The length of the CDR3 is 14 residues. With 1 base removed from V and 4 bases from J, the gap between germline ends came to 10 bases. The CDR3 bases are TGTGCCAGCAGCTTAGTTTGGGATGTCACTGAAGCTTTCTTT. Translation gives CASSLVWDVTEAFF.

This clonotype was counted ten times or more. V is TRBV15 and J is TRBJ1-1, with unresolved D. Trimming removed 1 base from V and 8 bases from J, with 8 bases in between. CDR3 size: 12 residues. Germline V gives CDR1 LNHNV, CDR2 YYDKDF (reference sequence). For the CDR3, the DNA is TGTGCCACCAGCAGAGTACCGGGAGAAGCTTTCTTT. It yields the protein CATSRVPGEAFF.

This clonotype was seen ten or more times. The rearrangement joins TRBV7-3 to TRBJ1-1; the match to TRBD1 covers 7 bases. CDR1 and CDR2 (germline): SGHTA, FQGTGA. The CDR3 loop spans 13 amino acids. Trimming at V came to 1 base and at J to 8 bases, leaving 4 bases not matched to a gene. CDR3 residues: CASSLKVGQEAFF. DNA of the CDR3: TGTGCCAGCAGCTTAAAGGTGGGACAGGAAGCTTTCTTT.

CDR3 in DNA: TGTGCCTGGAGCCCAAGCGGGAGGGCCTTAATAGGGGTCGAGACCCAGTACTTC. Protein: CAWSPSGRALIGVETQYF. J is TRBJ2-5 and V is TRBV30; 10 positions match TRBD2. The CDR3 has 18 residues. Trimming took 3 bases from V and 5 from J; bases not matched to a gene: 18. The germline gives CDR1 GTSNPN, CDR2 SVGIG (reference sequence).

The V call is TRBV6-1, the J call TRBJ2-2; 10 bases align to TRBD2. The germline V gene encodes CDR1 MNHNS and CDR2 SASEGT. This CDR3 has 17 amino acids. V lost 8 bases, J lost 1 base, and 10 bases stayed unmatched. CDR3 bases: TGTGCCAGCGGCCTGCCCCTAGCGGGGGTGAACACCGGGGAGCTGTTTTTT. This sequence encodes CASGLPLAGVNTGELFF.

The sample holds a few counts of this clonotype. This chain connects TRBV29-1 to TRBJ1-6; D may be TRBD1 (5 bases). Germline assignment: CDR1 SQVTM and CDR2 ANQGSEA. The CDR3 runs to 10 residues. Trimming removed 7 bases at V and 14 bases at J, with 12 bases between. CDR3 sequence reads: CSAKSGSLHF. DNA for the CDR3: TGCAGCGCTAAGTCAGGGTCCCTCCACTTT.

This clonotype was recorded many times. The J gene is TRBJ2-7, the V gene TRBV28; D gene ambiguous. Germline loops: CDR1 MDHEN, CDR2 SYDVKM. The CDR3 extends over 12 amino acids. Between the trimmed V and J ends, which lost 5 bases and 7 bases, there was a span of 12 bases. The CDR3 DNA sequence: TGTGCCAGCAGTCTGGTATCATTAGAGCAGTACTTC. Amino acids: CASSLVSLEQYF. Full variable domain (remainder filled in from reference TRBV28 and TRBJ2-7): DVKVTQSSRYLVKRTGEKVFLECVQDMDHENMFWYRQDPGLGLRLIYFSYDVKMKEKGDIPEGYSVSREKKERFSLILESASTNQTSMYLCASSLVSLEQYFGPGTRLTVT.

This clonotype was counted between two and nine times. The rearrangement uses TRBV7-3 and TRBJ2-3; 10 positions agree with TRBD2. With 4 bases clipped from V and 1 base from J, the junction kept 8 bases outside the gene matches. The CDR3 extends over 17 amino acids. Germline loops: CDR1 SGHTA, CDR2 FQGTGA. CDR3: CASSSGHLAGGTDTQYF. CDR3 bases: TGTGCCAGCAGCTCCGGCCATCTAGCGGGAGGCACAGATACGCAGTATTTT.

This clonotype has just a few counts. V gene TRBV12-3 or TRBV12-4 combines with J gene TRBJ2-5; D may correspond to TRBD1 or TRBD2 (5 bases each). Trimming removed 6 bases from V and 6 bases from J, with 20 bases in between. The CDR3 is 15 residues long. DNA for the CDR3: TGTGCCAGCAGCCAGTCGGGGACGTATGAAAAGACCCAGTACTTC. Translation gives CASSQSGTYEKTQYF.

This clonotype was detected only a few times. An end of the junction does not agree with germline; a read error may underlie this. This chain links TRBV20-1 with TRBJ2-1; D perhaps matches TRBD2 (5 bases). Germline CDR1 DFQATT, CDR2 SNEGSKA (reference sequence). The CDR3 covers 17 residues. The CDR3 is CSARDPGKAATYNEQFF. The CDR3 DNA reads TGCAGTGCAAGAGACCCTGGAAAAGCGGCCACCTACAATGAGCAGTTCTTC.

V and J are TRBV20-1 and TRBJ2-7; weak D call: TRBD1 (6 bases). CDR1 is DFQATT, CDR2 SNEGSKA, per germline (reference sequence). The CDR3 is 14 amino acids. With 6 bases removed from V and 3 bases from J, the gap between germline ends came to 18 bases. For the CDR3, the DNA is TGCAGTGCAGACCGGGACAAGGTGAACTACGAGCAGTACTTC. This encodes CSADRDKVNYEQYF.

The CDR3 DNA is TGTGCCTGGAGTATGGGCGACTCCTACGAGCAGTACTTC. It specifies CAWSMGDSYEQYF. The chain couples TRBV30 to TRBJ2-7; no clear D gene. Looked up from germline, CDR1 is GTSNPN and CDR2 is SVGIG (reference sequence). Trimming removed 2 bases from V and 0 bases from J, with 8 bases in between. CDR3 size: 13 residues.

The J gene is TRBJ2-1, the V gene TRBV25-1, with D perhaps TRBD1 or TRBD2 (5 bases each). Trimming stripped 0 bases from V and 3 bases from J, with 9 bases between. The CDR3 loop spans 15 amino acids. Germline-derived CDR1 and CDR2 are MGHDK and SYGVNS. The CDR3 DNA reads TGTGCCAGCAGTGAATACGGGGACGTCTACAATGAGCAGTTCTTC. Its protein is CASSEYGDVYNEQFF.

This clonotype was found many times. The chain carries TRBV20-1 and TRBJ1-5; 9 nucleotides match TRBD1. J lost 0 bases, V lost 5 bases, and 11 bases had no gene match. This CDR3 is 17 amino acids long. Germline CDR1 and CDR2: DFQATT and SNEGSKA (reference sequence). The CDR3 spells CSAPRQGGWSSNQPQHF. In DNA, the CDR3 is TGCAGTGCTCCACGACAGGGGGGATGGTCTAGCAATCAGCCCCAGCATTTT.

This clonotype was recorded a few times. This chain joins TRBV13 and TRBJ2-7; 10 bases are shared with TRBD1. The CDR3 is 16 amino acids. J lost 1 base, V lost 2 bases, and 5 bases had no gene match. The V gene's germline CDR1 is PRHDT and CDR2 FYEKMQ (reference sequence). The CDR3 coding sequence is TGTGCCAGCAGCTTAAGAGGGACAGGGGCTTCCTACGAGCAGTACTTC. Its translation: CASSLRGTGASYEQYF. The full variable domain, in which reference TRBV13 and TRBJ2-7 provide the parts outside the CDR3, is AAGVIQSPRHLIKEKRETATLKCYPIPRHDTVYWYQQGPGQDPQFLISFYEKMQSDKGSIPDRFSAQQFSDYHSELNMSSLELGDSALYFCASSLRGTGASYEQYFGPGTRLTVT.

This clonotype has just a few counts. CDR3 coding DNA: TGTGCCAGCAGCTTAAGAGCTACAACCTACGAGCAGTACTTC. Its translation is CASSLRATTYEQYF. The gene calls are TRBV7-8 and TRBJ2-7; D ambiguous. V lost 2 bases, J lost 2 bases, and 10 bases lay in between. Germline CDR1 SGHVS, CDR2 FQNEAQ. This CDR3 spans 14 amino acids.

The chain carries TRBV5-1 and TRBJ1-1, with TRBD1 as a possible D gene (6 bases). CDR1 SGHRS and CDR2 YFSETQ come from the germline V gene. V lost 7 bases and J 2 bases, leaving 15 bases between the germline ends. This CDR3 contains 14 residues. The CDR3 loop is CASDPGTHNTEAFF. The CDR3, as DNA: TGCGCCAGCGACCCCGGGACACATAACACTGAAGCTTTCTTT.

This clonotype has a handful of counts. The V call is TRBV9, the J call TRBJ1-4; D uncertain. V was pared by 0 bases and J by 8 bases, with 11 bases between. The CDR3 covers 14 residues. Germline CDR1 SGDLS, CDR2 YYNGEE. Written as DNA, the CDR3 is TGTGCCAGCAGCGTAGCAGGTCAGCCCGAAAAACTGTTTTTT. Translation: CASSVAGQPEKLFF.

This clonotype was seen many times. The J gene is TRBJ2-1, the V gene TRBV27; 7 bases align to TRBD1. The germline V gene has CDR1 MNHEY and CDR2 SMNVEV (reference sequence). J lost 0 bases, V lost 8 bases, and 4 bases had no gene match. CDR3 length equals 14 residues. The CDR3 spells CASRRDSSYNEQFF. CDR3 nucleotide sequence: TGTGCCAGCCGCCGGGACAGCTCCTACAATGAGCAGTTCTTC.

This clonotype came up a few times. This chain connects TRBV9 to TRBJ2-7; 10 bases align to TRBD1. CDR1 and CDR2 (germline): SGDLS, YYNGEE. The CDR3 sequence is 13 residues long. V was pared by 8 bases and J by 5 bases, with 7 bases of the junction left unmatched. The CDR3 DNA sequence: TGTGCCAGACCCCTGGGGACAGGGGACGAGCAGTACTTC. Its protein is CARPLGTGDEQYF.

The rearrangement joins TRBV4-2 to TRBJ2-1; TRBD2 is a possible D gene (5 bases). This CDR3 has 15 amino acids. Germline V gene data show CDR1 as LGHNA and CDR2 as YNFKEQ. V was clipped by 0 bases and J by 7 bases, with 13 bases between them. DNA for the CDR3: TGTGCCAGCAGCCAAGATATGGCTAGCATGAATGAGCAGTTCTTC. Translation gives CASSQDMASMNEQFF.

This clonotype was recorded a few times. The chain uses TRBV3-1 and TRBJ1-1; D uncertain. Looked up from germline, CDR1 is LGHDT and CDR2 is YNNKEL (reference sequence). V gave up 1 base and J gave up 0 bases, with 3 bases separating them. The CDR3 extends over 13 amino acids. For the CDR3, the DNA is TGTGCCAGCAGCCAAGTCGTGAACACTGAAGCTTTCTTT. Encoded protein: CASSQVVNTEAFF.

J is TRBJ2-3 and V is TRBV14; 9 nucleotides line up with TRBD2. The V segment lost 2 bases and the J segment 1 base; nucleotides outside the gene matches: 1. The length of the CDR3 is 15 residues. CDR1 is SGHDN and CDR2 is FVKESK in the germline V gene. CDR3 nucleotides: TGTGCCAGCAGCCAAAGGACTAGCGGCACAGATACGCAGTATTTT. It codes for CASSQRTSGTDTQYF. Complete variable domain (other parts from reference TRBV14 and TRBJ2-3): EAGVTQFPSHSVIEKGQTVTLRCDPISGHDNLYWYRRVMGKEIKFLLHFVKESKQDESGMPNNRFLAERTGGTYSTLKVQPAELEDSGVYFCASSQRTSGTDTQYFGPGTRLTVL.

This clonotype was seen a handful of times. This sequence joins TRBV20-1 and TRBJ1-4; unclear D gene. Germline V gene sequence: CDR1 DFQATT, CDR2 SNEGSKA (reference sequence). This CDR3 contains 15 residues. Trimming pared 1 base from V and 5 bases from J, leaving 14 bases between. CDR3 in amino acids: CSARVLGMKNEKLFF. CDR3 sequence (DNA): TGCAGTGCTAGAGTTCTCGGGATGAAGAATGAAAAACTGTTTTTT.

This clonotype was seen at least ten times. An end of the junction does not agree with germline; a read error may underlie this. The chain is built from TRBV5-1 and TRBJ2-7, with TRBD1 matching over 7 bases. The CDR3 sequence is 14 residues long. Germline lookup yields CDR1 SGHRS and CDR2 YFSETQ. This CDR3 reads CASSFNRGPYEQYF. CDR3 coding DNA: TGTGCCAGCAGCTTCAACAGGGGTCCCTACGAGCAGTACTTC.

The J gene is TRBJ2-1, the V gene TRBV20-1, with TRBD2 matching over 7 bases. Per germline, CDR1 DFQATT and CDR2 SNEGSKA (reference sequence). This CDR3 is 14 amino acids long. V was clipped by 6 bases and J by 8 bases; unmatched bases: 13. CDR3 DNA: TGCAGTGCCTCCCGGGGAGGGATTGATTATGAGCAGTTCTTC. Protein product: CSASRGGIDYEQFF.

Ten or more counts support this clonotype. The chain combines TRBV12-3 or TRBV12-4 with TRBJ2-2, with 9 bases fitting TRBD2. The CDR3 length is 15 residues. Trimming took 8 bases from V and 9 from J; bases not matched to a gene: 13. CDR3 amino acids: CASPPWLAGWRELFF. Here the CDR3 DNA reads TGTGCCAGCCCCCCCTGGCTAGCGGGATGGAGGGAGCTGTTTTTT.

This clonotype was found once. A much more abundant neighbour one base away suggests this may be a read error. This CDR3 is missing its conserved last phenylalanine or tryptophan, likely due to a read error. This sequence joins TRBV29-1 and TRBJ2-5; 8 bases agree with TRBD2. The V segment lost 4 bases and the J segment 4 bases; nucleotides outside the gene matches: 8. In germline, CDR1 is SQVTM, CDR2 ANQGSEA. CDR3 length equals 14 residues. CDR3 amino acids: CSVVGSSGSETQYL. The CDR3 DNA reads as TGCAGCGTTGTCGGGTCTAGCGGGTCAGAGACCCAGTACCTC.

This clonotype occurred a few times. The V gene is TRBV25-1, the J gene TRBJ2-2; D assignment may be TRBD1 or TRBD2 (5 bases each). The CDR3 loop spans 14 amino acids. Trimming removed 3 bases at V and 2 bases at J, with 7 bases between. Germline assignment: CDR1 MGHDK and CDR2 SYGVNS. This chain's CDR3 is CASSDGANTGELFF. CDR3 coding DNA: TGTGCCAGCAGTGACGGGGCTAACACCGGGGAGCTGTTTTTT.